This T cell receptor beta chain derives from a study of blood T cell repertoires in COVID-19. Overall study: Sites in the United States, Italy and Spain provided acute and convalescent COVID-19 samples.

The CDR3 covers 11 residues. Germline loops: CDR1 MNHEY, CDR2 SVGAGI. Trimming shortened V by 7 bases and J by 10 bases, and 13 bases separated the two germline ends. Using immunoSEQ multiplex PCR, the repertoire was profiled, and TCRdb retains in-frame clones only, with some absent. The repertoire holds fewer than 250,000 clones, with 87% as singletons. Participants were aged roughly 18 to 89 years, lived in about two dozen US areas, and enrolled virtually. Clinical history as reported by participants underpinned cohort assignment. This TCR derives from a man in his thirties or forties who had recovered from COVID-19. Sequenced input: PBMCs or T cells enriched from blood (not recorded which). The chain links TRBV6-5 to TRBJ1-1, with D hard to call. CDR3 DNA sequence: TGTGCCAGCACCCTGCGGGGTGCAGCTTTCTTT. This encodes CASTLRGAAFF.